A single T cell receptor (beta chain) is shown here with its context. Its antigen is as yet unknown. This entry comes from a study of regulatory T cells in long-lasting Graves disease. CDR1 and CDR2 (germline): SEHNR, FQNEAQ (reference sequence). This CDR3 spans 15 amino acids. V was shortened by 1 base and J by 1 base, with 10 bases between the two germline ends. Building the TCR beta libraries relied on iRepertoire HTBI primers, and CDR3 regions underwent Arm-PCR. TCRdb analysed the multiplex PCR reads with MiXCR anew, one entry per CDR3 protein. The profile covers 700,000 or so distinct CDR3 sequences, with 25% to 35% appearing a single time and under 50% taken by the ten largest. Study observations and caveats: Among persistent patients, a larger number of public clonotypes were shared (over 2,500) than among newly diagnosed patients (roughly 970).

Indicated time point: persistent/refractory GD, antithyroid drugs over 5 years with positive TRAb. PBMC RNA was the source of the TCR library. Collection of peripheral blood (roughly 9.7 milliliters) was done using EDTA tubes. This TCR derives from a female donor with Graves disease. The rearrangement joins TRBV7-9 to TRBJ2-5; possibly TRBD2 for D (6 bases). Source: peripheral blood mononuclear cells (PBMCs), taken when the disease was refractory, from a patient treated with antithyroid drugs. CDR3 sequence (DNA): TGTGCCAGCAGCTTAGGGCAGGGAGGCCAAGAGACCCAGTACTTC. Translating gives CASSLGQGGQETQYF.